This TCR beta chain was documented in a study of blood T cell repertoires in COVID-19 (dated by TCRdb to the early 2020s). In the study overall: The collaborator samples originated in the United States, Italy and Spain and spanned the acute and convalescent phases of COVID-19. The dataset comprised deeply sampled blood TCRbeta repertoires from subjects exposed to, actively infected with, or recovered from COVID-19. HLA class I and class II types, where available, came from metadata supplied by the sample provider rather than from assay-based typing. The material from the prospective study consisted of cDNA or gDNA derived from T cells, B-cell-depleted T cells, or PBMCs. Nearly every sample came with metadata listing a de-identified subject ID, COVID-19 status, age in years and sex. The repertoires were released in a freely available public database intended as a resource for research on the immune response to SARS-CoV-2. The samples were drawn from the first 160 participants of the ongoing ImmuneRACE study and from under 1,500 subjects provided by 6 global collaborators. What the research found in general, with its limitations: Clinical and demographic metadata were provided uncurated, with the amount varying by source and participant.

The CDR3 sequence holds 15 residues, the cysteine and phenylalanine included. Only the CDR3 portion is preserved as DNA: 45 bases, with reading frame beginning at the first base. V is trimmed back by 5 bases and J by 2 bases, and the junction contains 7 bases that no gene match accounts for. As encoded in the germline V gene, CDR1 is SGHVS while CDR2 is FNYEAQ. On this clone itself: No antigen is known for it. Per-base qualities were not stored, and no clone one base away is much larger.

The immunoSEQ Assay, a bias-controlled multiplex PCR, was used to amplify TCRbeta CDR3 regions from genomic DNA. The authors processed their data as follows. Nucleated cell counts per sample were estimated from amplification of reference gene primers within the assay. To quantify the absolute abundance of each unique TCRbeta CDR3 rearrangement, sequence reads were collapsed and filtered. For each sample, productive Simpson clonality was calculated by taking the square root of Simpson's diversity index across productive rearrangements. TCRdb's version of the immuneACCESS table is confined to in-frame rearrangements and falls short of the full clone set. An unresolved V gene accounts for under half of the shortfall where checked; the remainder is of unknown origin. V, J and clone size derive from that table, while D and trimming were established from the DNA sequence. Recorded for this sample are hundreds of thousands of clones; over 80% of them occurred a single time. The leading ten clones occupy approximately 1.4% of the sample.

Samples from volunteer blood donors who had recovered from COVID-19 were contributed by a second Seattle source. Collaborating institutions collected whole blood in K2EDTA tubes following their own protocols. Collaborator samples were shipped for TCRbeta analysis as frozen whole blood, isolated PBMCs, or DNA extracted from either sample type. The sample was peripheral blood. This sequence was found in a woman in her 40s who had recovered from COVID-19. Recombination linked TRBV7-6 to TRBJ2-3, with TRBD1 identical over 7 junction bases. The bases are TGTGCCAGCAGCGCACAGGGGTATTACACAGATACGCAGTATTTT. It is translated as CASSAQGYYTDTQYF.